Listed below are T cell receptor beta chains from one sample, sequenced in a study of T cells in Graves' hyperthyroidism and ophthalmopathy. MiXCR was run by TCRdb on the multiplex PCR reads, yielding one entry per CDR3 protein. The top ten hold more than 9.5% of the sample, which has more than 300,000 distinct CDR3 sequences, 14% seen once. The specimen sequenced was blood. The receptors were gathered from a woman aged 60-75 years with Graves' hyperthyroidism. Each CDR3 is given with its conserved first and last residue.

j_call v_call cdr3_aa
TRBJ2-3 TRBV7-3 CASSLTLPGDTQYF
TRBJ2-5 TRBV12-3/TRBV12-4 CASSLRERETQYF
TRBJ2-2 TRBV7-9 CASSPRSVNTGELFF
TRBJ2-7 TRBV20-1 CSARPGNIYEQYF
TRBJ2-3 TRBV29-1 CSVEYLAGGTDTQYF
TRBJ2-2 TRBV19 CTSKKRGNTGELFF
TRBJ2-3 TRBV3-1 CANSQVRGRTSRSHTQYF
TRBJ1-1 TRBV29-1 CSVEKLGNTEAFF
TRBJ2-2 TRBV5-1 CASSLDGQGGELFF
TRBJ1-2 TRBV9 CASTPTDSSRYGYTF
TRBJ1-2 TRBV5-8 CASSLGLDRANYGYTF
TRBJ1-5 TRBV4-1 CASSQVRGPVGNQPQHF
TRBJ2-2 TRBV12-3/TRBV12-4 CASTLGGLRPVTGELFF
TRBJ2-3 TRBV4-1 CASSRDGILAGAQYF
TRBJ2-7 TRBV5-1 CASSLEQGVEQYF
TRBJ2-5 TRBV11-2 CASVPRKAGEETQYF
TRBJ2-1 TRBV6-5 CASSYLSSGDNEQFF
TRBJ2-1 TRBV4-1 CASSQDGLFSYNEQFF
TRBJ2-3 TRBV18 CASSPDSATTDTQYF
TRBJ2-2 TRBV5-1 CASSFRVAANTGELFF
TRBJ1-1 TRBV19 CASSIEPRGSTEAFF
TRBJ1-5 TRBV19 CASSPPGIVNQPQHF
TRBJ1-6 TRBV20-1 CSAALDSAYNSPLHF
TRBJ1-5 TRBV28 CASSLSGTASGPQHF
TRBJ1-2 TRBV20-1 CSARATGGAIYGYTF
TRBJ2-2 TRBV5-1 CASSLWFGSRFLRTITGELFF